Here is one TCR beta chain with its context. The sample originates from a study of cytomegalovirus exposure and HLA in healthy donors. CDR1 is SGHVS, CDR2 FQNEAQ, per germline. CDR3 length equals 15 residues. The V end was cut by 5 bases, the J end by 7 bases, with 15 bases between. With 60 Vbeta and 13 Jbeta primers, the PCR was carried out. Assay: immunoSEQ multiplex PCR; the TCRdb copy retains only in-frame clones and omits some. The table lists about 210,000 clones. The chain couples TRBV7-8 to TRBJ1-6, with D possibly matching TRBD1 (5 bases). Sequenced sample: PBMCs. This receptor was taken from a woman aged 30 to 39 in good health and CMV-seropositive. The CDR3 coding sequence is TGTGCCAGCAGCCTTACTACAGGCACCAATTCACCCCTCCACTTT. Amino acid sequence: CASSLTTGTNSPLHF. Full variable domain (rest looked up from reference TRBV7-8 and TRBJ1-6): GAGVSQSPRYKVAKRGQDVALRCDPISGHVSLFWYQQALGQGPEFLTYFQNEAQLDKSGLPSDRFFAERPEGSVSTLKIQRTQQEDSAVYLCASSLTTGTNSPLHFGNGTRLTVT.